At least ten counts were recorded for the clone carrying this T cell receptor (beta chain). This specimen belongs to a study of blood T cells in healthy people across ages. Primers used in a second PCR of about 7 to 12 cycles were a sample-barcoded 5' primer and a J-beta primer mix. MiXCR was run by TCRdb on the 5' RACE reads, yielding one entry per CDR3 protein. The table lists fewer than 800,000 distinct CDR3 sequences, about 30% of them singletons, with 15% to 17% in the top ten. PBMCs were isolated at a quantity of at least 7 million per sample. Trimming removed 6 bases from V and 3 bases from J, with 12 bases in between. This CDR3 contains 14 residues. Germline V gene sequence: CDR1 ENHRY, CDR2 SYGVKD.

The V call is TRBV10-3, the J call TRBJ2-1; D may match TRBD1 or TRBD2 (5 bases each). Material for sequencing was blood. The receptor's source is a woman older than 75 in good health. The CDR3 DNA reads TGTGCCATCAGGGGGGACGGAGACTACAATGAGCAGTTCTTC. Its protein product is CAIRGDGDYNEQFF.